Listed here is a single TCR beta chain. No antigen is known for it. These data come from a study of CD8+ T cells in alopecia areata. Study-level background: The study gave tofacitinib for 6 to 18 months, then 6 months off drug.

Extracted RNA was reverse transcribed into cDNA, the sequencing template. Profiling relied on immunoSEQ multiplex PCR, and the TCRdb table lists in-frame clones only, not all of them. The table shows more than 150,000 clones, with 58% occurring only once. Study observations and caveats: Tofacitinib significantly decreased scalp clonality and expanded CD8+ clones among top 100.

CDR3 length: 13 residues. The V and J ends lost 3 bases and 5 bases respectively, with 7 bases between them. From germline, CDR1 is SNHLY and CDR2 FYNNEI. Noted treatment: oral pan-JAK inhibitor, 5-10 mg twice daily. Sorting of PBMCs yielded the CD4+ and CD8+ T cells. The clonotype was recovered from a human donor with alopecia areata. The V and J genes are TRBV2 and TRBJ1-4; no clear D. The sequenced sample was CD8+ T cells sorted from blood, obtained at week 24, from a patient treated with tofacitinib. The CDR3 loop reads CASSDSTNEKLFF. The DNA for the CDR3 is TGTGCCAGCAGTGACAGCACGAATGAAAAACTGTTTTTT. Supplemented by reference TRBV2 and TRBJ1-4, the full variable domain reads EPEVTQTPSHQVTQMGQEVILRCVPISNHLYFYWYRQILGQKVEFLVSFYNNEISEKSEIFDDQFSVERPDGSNFTLKIRSTKLEDSAMYFCASSDSTNEKLFFGSGTQLSVL.